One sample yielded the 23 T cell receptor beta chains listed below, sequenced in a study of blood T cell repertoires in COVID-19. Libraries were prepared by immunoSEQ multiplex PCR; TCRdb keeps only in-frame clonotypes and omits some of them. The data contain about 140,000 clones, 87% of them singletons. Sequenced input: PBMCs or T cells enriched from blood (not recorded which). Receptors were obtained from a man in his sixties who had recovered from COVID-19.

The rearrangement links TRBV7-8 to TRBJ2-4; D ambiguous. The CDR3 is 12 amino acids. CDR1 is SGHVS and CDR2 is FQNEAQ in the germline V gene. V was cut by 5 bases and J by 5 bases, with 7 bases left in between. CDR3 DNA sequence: TGTGCCAGCAGCCATACACAAAACATTCAGTACTTC. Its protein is CASSHTQNIQYF.

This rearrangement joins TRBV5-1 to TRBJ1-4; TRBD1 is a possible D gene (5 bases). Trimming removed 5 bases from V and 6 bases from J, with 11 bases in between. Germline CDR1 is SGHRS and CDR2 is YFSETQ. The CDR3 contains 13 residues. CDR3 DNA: TGCGCCAGCAGGTCCAGGGTCTATGAAAAACTGTTTTTT. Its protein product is CASRSRVYEKLFF.

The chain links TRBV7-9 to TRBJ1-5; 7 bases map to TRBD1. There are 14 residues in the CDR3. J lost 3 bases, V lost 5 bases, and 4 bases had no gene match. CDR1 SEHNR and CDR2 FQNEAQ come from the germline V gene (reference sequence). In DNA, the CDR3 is TGTGCCAGCAGCCCAACAGGGGCCAATCAGCCCCAGCATTTT. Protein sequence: CASSPTGANQPQHF. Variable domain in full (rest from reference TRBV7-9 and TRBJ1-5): DTGVSQNPRHKITKRGQNVTFRCDPISEHNRLYWYRQTLGQGPEFLTYFQNEAQLEKSRLLSDRFSAERPKGSFSTLEIQRTEQGDSAMYLCASSPTGANQPQHFGDGTRLSIL.

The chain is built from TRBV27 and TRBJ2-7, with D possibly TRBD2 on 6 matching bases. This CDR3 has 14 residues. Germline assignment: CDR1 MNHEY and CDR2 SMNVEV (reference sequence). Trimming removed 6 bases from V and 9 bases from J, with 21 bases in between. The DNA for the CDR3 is TGTGCCAGCAGCCGCCTGGGACCGGGGGAGAGGCAGTACTTC. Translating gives CASSRLGPGERQYF.

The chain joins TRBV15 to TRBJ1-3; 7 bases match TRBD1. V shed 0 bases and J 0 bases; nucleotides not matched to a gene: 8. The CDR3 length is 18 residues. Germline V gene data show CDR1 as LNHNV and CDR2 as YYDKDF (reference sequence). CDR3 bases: TGTGCCACCAGCAGAGATTGGGCAGGGGGTCGCTCTGGAAACACCATATATTTT. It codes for CATSRDWAGGRSGNTIYF.

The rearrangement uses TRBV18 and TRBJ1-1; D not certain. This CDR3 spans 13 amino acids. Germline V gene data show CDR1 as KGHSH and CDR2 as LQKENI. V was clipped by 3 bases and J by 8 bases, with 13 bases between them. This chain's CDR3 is CASSPQNTGEAFF. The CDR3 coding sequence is TGTGCCAGCTCACCCCAAAACACGGGGGAAGCTTTCTTT.

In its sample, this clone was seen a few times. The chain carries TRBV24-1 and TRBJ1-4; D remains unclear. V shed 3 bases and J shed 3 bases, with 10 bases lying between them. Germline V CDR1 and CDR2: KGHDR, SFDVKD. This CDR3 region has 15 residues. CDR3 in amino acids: CATSDPREPNEKLFF. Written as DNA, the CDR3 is TGTGCCACCAGTGATCCACGGGAACCTAATGAAAAACTGTTTTTT.

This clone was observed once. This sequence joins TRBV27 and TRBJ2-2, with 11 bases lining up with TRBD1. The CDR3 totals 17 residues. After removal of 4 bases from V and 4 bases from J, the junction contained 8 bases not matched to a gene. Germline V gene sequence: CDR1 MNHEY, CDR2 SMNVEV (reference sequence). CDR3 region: CASSSRTGGRGTGELFF. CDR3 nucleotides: TGTGCCAGCAGTTCCCGGACAGGGGGCAGGGGCACCGGGGAGCTGTTTTTT.

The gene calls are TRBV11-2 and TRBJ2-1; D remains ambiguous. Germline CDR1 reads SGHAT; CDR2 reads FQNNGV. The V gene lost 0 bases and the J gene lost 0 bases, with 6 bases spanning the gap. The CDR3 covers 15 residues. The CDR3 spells CASSLDVSSYNEQFF. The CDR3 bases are TGTGCCAGCAGCTTAGATGTGAGCTCCTACAATGAGCAGTTCTTC.

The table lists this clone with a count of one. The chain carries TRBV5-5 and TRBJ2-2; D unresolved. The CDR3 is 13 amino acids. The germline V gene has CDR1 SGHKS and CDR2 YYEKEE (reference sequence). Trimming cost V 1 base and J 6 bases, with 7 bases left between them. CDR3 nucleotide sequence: TGTGCCAGCAGCTTGTTATCTCCCGGGGAGCTGTTTTTT. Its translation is CASSLLSPGELFF.

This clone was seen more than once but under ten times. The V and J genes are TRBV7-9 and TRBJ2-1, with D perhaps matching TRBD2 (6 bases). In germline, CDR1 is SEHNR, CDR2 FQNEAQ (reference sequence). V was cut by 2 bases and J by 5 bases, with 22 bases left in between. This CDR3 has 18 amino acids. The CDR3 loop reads CASSLRGRGISRDNEQFF. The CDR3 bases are TGTGCCAGCAGCTTAAGGGGTCGGGGGATCTCCAGAGACAATGAGCAGTTCTTC.

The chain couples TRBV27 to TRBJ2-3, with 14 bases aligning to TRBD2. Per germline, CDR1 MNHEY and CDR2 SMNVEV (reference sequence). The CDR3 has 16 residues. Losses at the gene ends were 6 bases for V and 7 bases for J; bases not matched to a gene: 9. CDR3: CASRLRGTSGSNTQYF. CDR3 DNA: TGTGCCAGCAGATTGAGAGGGACTAGCGGGAGTAATACGCAGTATTTT.

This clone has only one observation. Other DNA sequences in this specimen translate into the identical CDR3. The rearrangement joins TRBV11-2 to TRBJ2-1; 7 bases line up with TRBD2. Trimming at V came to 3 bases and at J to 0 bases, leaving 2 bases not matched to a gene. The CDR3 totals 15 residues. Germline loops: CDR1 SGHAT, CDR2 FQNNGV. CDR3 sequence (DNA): TGTGCCAGCAGCTTGGGCGGGGGCTCCTACAATGAGCAGTTCTTC. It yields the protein CASSLGGGSYNEQFF. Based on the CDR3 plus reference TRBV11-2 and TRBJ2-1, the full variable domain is EAGVAQSPRYKIIEKRQSVAFWCNPISGHATLYWYQQILGQGPKLLIQFQNNGVVDDSQLPKDRFSAERLKGVDSTLKIQPAKLEDSAVYLCASSLGGGSYNEQFFGPGTRLTVL.

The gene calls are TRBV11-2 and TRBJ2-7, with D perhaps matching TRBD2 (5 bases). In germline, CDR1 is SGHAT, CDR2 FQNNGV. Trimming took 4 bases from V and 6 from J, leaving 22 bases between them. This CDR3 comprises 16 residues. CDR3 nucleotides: TGTGCCAGCAGCTCCCCGGGGTGGCAGGCCGGACGCGAGCAGTACTTC. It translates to CASSSPGWQAGREQYF.

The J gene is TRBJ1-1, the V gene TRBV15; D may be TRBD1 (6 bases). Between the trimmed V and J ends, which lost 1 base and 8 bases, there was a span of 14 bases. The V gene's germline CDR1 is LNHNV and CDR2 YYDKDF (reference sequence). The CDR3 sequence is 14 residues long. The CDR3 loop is CATSRVRTDGEAFF. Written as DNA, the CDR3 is TGTGCCACCAGCAGAGTAAGGACAGATGGGGAAGCTTTCTTT.

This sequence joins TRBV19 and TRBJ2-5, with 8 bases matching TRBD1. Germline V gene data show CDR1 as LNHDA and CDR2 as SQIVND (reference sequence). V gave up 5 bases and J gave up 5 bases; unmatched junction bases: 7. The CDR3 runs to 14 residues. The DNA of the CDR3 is TGTGCCAGTAGTTCCAGGGGGCATGGGGAGACCCAGTACTTC. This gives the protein CASSSRGHGETQYF.

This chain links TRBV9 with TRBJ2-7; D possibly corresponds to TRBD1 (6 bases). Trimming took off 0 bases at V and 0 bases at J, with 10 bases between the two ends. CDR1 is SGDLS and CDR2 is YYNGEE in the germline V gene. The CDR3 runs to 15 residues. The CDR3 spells CASSVAGTLSYEQYF. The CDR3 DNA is TGTGCCAGCAGCGTAGCGGGGACACTCTCCTACGAGCAGTACTTC.

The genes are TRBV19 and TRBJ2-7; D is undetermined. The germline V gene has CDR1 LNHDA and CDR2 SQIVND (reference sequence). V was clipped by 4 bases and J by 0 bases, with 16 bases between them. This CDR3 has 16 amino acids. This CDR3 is CASSTLSDSSSYEQYF. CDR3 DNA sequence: TGTGCCAGTAGTACCCTCTCCGACTCGAGCTCCTACGAGCAGTACTTC. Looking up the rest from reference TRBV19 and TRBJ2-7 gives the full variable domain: DGGITQSPKYLFRKEGQNVTLSCEQNLNHDAMYWYRQDPGQGLRLIYYSQIVNDFQKGDIAEGYSVSREKKESFPLTVTSAQKNPTAFYLCASSTLSDSSSYEQYFGPGTRLTVT.

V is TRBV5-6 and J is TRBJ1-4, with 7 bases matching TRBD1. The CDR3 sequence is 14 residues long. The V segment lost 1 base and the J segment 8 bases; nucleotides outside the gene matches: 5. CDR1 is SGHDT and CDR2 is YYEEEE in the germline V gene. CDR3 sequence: CASSLKGAGEKLFF. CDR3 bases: TGTGCCAGCAGCTTGAAGGGGGCAGGGGAAAAACTGTTTTTT.

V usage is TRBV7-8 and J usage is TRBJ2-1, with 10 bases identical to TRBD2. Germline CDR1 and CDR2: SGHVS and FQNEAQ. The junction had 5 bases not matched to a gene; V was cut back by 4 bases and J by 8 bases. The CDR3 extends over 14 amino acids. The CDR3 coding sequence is TGTGCCAGCAGCTATGGGACTAGCGCGGATGAGCAGTTCTTC. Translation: CASSYGTSADEQFF.

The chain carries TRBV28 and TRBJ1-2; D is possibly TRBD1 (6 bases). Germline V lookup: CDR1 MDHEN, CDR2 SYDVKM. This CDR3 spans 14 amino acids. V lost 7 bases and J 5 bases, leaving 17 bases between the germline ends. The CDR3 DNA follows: TGTGCCAGCACCTTAATCCCCAGGGGTTATGGCTACACCTTC. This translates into CASTLIPRGYGYTF.

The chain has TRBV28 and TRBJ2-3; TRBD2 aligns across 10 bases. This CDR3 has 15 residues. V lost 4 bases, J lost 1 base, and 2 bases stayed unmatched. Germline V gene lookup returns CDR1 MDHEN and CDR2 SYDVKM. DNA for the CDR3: TGTGCCAGCAGTTCTCTAGCGGGGGGCACAGATACGCAGTATTTT. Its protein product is CASSSLAGGTDTQYF.

The CDR3 here is CASSEARGVYGYTF. CDR3 nucleotide sequence: TGTGCCAGCAGTGAAGCCAGGGGGGTCTATGGCTACACCTTC. The gene calls are TRBV2 and TRBJ1-2; TRBD1 matches 7 bases. The ends lost 0 bases at V and 4 bases at J; junction bases unmatched: 2. This CDR3 spans 14 amino acids. CDR1 SNHLY and CDR2 FYNNEI come from the germline V gene.